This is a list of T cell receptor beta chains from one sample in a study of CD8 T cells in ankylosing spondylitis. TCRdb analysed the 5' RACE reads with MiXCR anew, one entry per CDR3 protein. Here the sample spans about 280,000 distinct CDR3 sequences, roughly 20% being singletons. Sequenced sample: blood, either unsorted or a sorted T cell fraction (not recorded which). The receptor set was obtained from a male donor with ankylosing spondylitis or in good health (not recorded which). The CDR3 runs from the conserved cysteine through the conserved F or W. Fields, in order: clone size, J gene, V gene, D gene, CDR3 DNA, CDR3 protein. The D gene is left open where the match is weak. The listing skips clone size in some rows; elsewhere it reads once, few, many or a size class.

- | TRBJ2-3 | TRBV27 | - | TGTGCCAGCAGTCGACGCCCTGGTGTAGGCACAGATACGCAGTATTTT | CASSRRPGVGTDTQYF
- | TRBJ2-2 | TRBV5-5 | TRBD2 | TGTGCCAGCAGCCCCGTTGGCGGGAGCACCGGGGAGCTGTTTTTT | CASSPVGGSTGELFF
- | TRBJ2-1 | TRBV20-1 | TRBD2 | TGCAGTGCTAGAGACTATAGCGGGGGGGCTCGGGAGCAGTTCTTC | CSARDYSGGAREQFF
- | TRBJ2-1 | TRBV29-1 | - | TGCAGCGTGAAAGCAGAGTCGGCCTACAATGAGCAGTTCTTC | CSVKAESAYNEQFF
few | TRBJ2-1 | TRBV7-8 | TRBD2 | TGTGCCAGCAGCTTAAGTGCGGGAGCCCTTAGTTCCTACAATGAGCAGTTCTTC | CASSLSAGALSSYNEQFF
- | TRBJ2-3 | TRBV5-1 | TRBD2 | TGCGCCAGCAGCTTGGTTTCCGCGGGGGACACAGATACGCAGTATTTT | CASSLVSAGDTDTQYF
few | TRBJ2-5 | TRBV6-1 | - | TGTGCCAGCGCTAGGAAACTGGACGGTGAGACCCAGTACTTC | CASARKLDGETQYF
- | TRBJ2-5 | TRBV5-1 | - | TGCGCCAGCAGCAACCACCCGAACCAAGAGACCCAGTACTTC | CASSNHPNQETQYF
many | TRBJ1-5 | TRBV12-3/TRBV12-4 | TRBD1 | TGTGCCAGCAGCAAACTATCGGGACAGAATCAGCCCCAGCATTTT | CASSKLSGQNQPQHF
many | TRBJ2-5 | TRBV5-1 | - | TGTGCCAGCAGCTTGGGACTCCAAGAGACCCAGTACTTC | CASSLGLQETQYF
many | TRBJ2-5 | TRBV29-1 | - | TGCAGCGTTGAACAGGGTATCGCGGAGACCCAGTACTTC | CSVEQGIAETQYF
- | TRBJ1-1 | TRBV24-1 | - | TGTGCCACCAGTGCCCTGACTTGGGATTTCGGTTTCCCCCGGGGCCCCCGAACTGAAGCTTTCTTT | CATSALTWDFGFPRGPRTEAFF
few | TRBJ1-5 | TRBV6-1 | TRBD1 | TGTGCCAGCAGTCAACGGACAGGGGTTAGCAATCAGCCCCAGCATTTT | CASSQRTGVSNQPQHF
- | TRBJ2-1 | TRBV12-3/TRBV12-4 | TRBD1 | TGTGCCAGCAGTTTAGGTTCGGGACAGGCATCCAATGAGCAGTTCTTC | CASSLGSGQASNEQFF
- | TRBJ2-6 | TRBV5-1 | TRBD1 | TGCGCCAGCAGCGAAGGACAGGGTCCTGTATTTTCTGGGGCCAACGTCCTGACTTTC | CASSEGQGPVFSGANVLTF
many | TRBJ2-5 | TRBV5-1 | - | TGCGCCAGCAGCTTGGTGCTTACTCAAGAGACCCAGTACTTC | CASSLVLTQETQYF
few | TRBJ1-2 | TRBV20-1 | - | TGCAGTGCTAGGACCAGCAAGGGCTACACCTTC | CSARTSKGYTF
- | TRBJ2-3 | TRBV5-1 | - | TGCGCCAGCAGCTTGGCTTCCGTGCCCGGGGCGGCAGATACGCAGTATTTT | CASSLASVPGAADTQYF
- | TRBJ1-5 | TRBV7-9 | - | TGTGCCAGCAGCTTAGGCCCGATCAATCAGCCCCAGCATTTT | CASSLGPINQPQHF
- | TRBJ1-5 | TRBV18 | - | TGTGCCAGCTCGGGTGACATAGCTCAGCCCCAGCATTTT | CASSGDIAQPQHF
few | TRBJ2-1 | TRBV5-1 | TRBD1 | TGCGCCAGCAGCTTGGATGGGGACAGCTCCTACAATGAGCAGTTCTTC | CASSLDGDSSYNEQFF
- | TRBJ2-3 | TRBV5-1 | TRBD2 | TGCACCAGCAGCTCCGATAGCGGGAGTGGCACAGATACGCAGTATTTT | CTSSSDSGSGTDTQYF
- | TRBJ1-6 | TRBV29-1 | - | TGCAGCGTGGCAGAAGGACCCGCGAATTCACCCCTCCACTTT | CSVAEGPANSPLHF
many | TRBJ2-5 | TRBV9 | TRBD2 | TGTGCCAGCAGCGTAGCGGGAGGTGGCGGCGAGACCCAGTACTTC | CASSVAGGGGETQYF
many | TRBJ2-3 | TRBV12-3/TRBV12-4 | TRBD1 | TGTGCCAGCAGTGCAGACAGGGGCACAGATACGCAGTATTTT | CASSADRGTDTQYF
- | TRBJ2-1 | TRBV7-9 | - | TGTGCCAGCAGCTTATTTCAGGCCAACTACAATGAGCAGTTCTTC | CASSLFQANYNEQFF
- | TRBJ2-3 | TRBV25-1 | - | TGTGCCAGCAGTCGTATAGATACGCAGTATTTT | CASSRIDTQYF
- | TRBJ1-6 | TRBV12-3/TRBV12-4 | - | TGTGCCAGCAGTTTGCGGACAAGGGATTCACCCCTCCACTTT | CASSLRTRDSPLHF
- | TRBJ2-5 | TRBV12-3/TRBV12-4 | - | TGTGCCAGCAACTTGGGGGGGGCGCGGGGAGAGACCCAGTACTTC | CASNLGGARGETQYF
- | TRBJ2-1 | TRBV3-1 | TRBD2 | TGTGCCAGCAGCCAAGTAACTAGCGGGAGGATTGATGAGCAGTTCTTC | CASSQVTSGRIDEQFF
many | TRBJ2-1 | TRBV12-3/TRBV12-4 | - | TGTGCCAGCAGGGACAGTGGGGGGGGGAGCACCTACAATGAGCAGTTCTTC | CASRDSGGGSTYNEQFF
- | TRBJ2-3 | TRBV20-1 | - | TGCAGTGTCCCCAGGCCGGGAGATACGCAGTATTTT | CSVPRPGDTQYF
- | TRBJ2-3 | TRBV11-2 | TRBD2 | TGTGCCAGCAGCCAGGTAGCGGGCCGGGATACGCAGTATTTT | CASSQVAGRDTQYF
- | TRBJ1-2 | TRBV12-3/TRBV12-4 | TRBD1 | TGTGCCAGCAGCGTACTTTGGGGACAGGGGGTATATGGCTACACCTTC | CASSVLWGQGVYGYTF
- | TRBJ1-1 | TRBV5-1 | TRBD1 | TGCGCCAGCAGCTTAGAGGGACAGGGACGGACTGAAGCTTTCTTT | CASSLEGQGRTEAFF
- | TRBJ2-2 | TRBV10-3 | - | TGTGCCATCAGTGAGTCCCCAGGGGTACGGCACACCGGGGAGCTGTTTTTT | CAISESPGVRHTGELFF
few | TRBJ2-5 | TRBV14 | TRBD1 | TGTGCCAGCAGCCAAGGACAGGGGTACCAAGAGACCCAGTACTTC | CASSQGQGYQETQYF
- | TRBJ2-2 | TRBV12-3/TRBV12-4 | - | TGTGCCAGCAGTTTAAACAGGAGCCCCACCGGGGAGCTGTTTTTT | CASSLNRSPTGELFF
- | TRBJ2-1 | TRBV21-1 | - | TGTGCCAGCAGTACTAGCGGGAGGTGCTTTGAGCAGTTCTTC | CASSTSGRCFEQFF
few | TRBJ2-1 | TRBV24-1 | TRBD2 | TGTGCCACCAGTGATTTTACTAGCGGCCGATACAATGAGCAGTTCTTC | CATSDFTSGRYNEQFF